These 8 T cell receptor beta chains originate from one sample sequenced in a study of technical replicates of blood from a few donors. Some clones are missing from TCRdb's copy, which holds only in-frame ones; the method was immunoSEQ multiplex PCR. The sample lists approximately 18,000 clones, about four fifths occurring once. The sample comprised PBMCs. These receptors were collected from a human donor in good health. Some clones in this sample may be carry-over from other donors' samples.

This chain joins TRBV28 and TRBJ2-7; 8 nucleotides align to TRBD2. The V gene end was trimmed by 8 bases and the J gene end by 3 bases; junction bases not matched to a gene: 6. Germline V gene sequence: CDR1 MDHEN, CDR2 SYDVKM. The CDR3 sequence is 13 residues long. Here the CDR3 DNA reads TGTGCCAGCGGGAGCGGGAGTCTCTACGAGCAGTACTTC. It yields the protein CASGSGSLYEQYF.

This clone was observed a single time. The CDR3 region is CASRLPGSPYNEQFF. The CDR3 DNA reads as TGTGCCAGCAGATTACCAGGGTCGCCTTACAATGAGCAGTTCTTC. This sequence joins TRBV7-2 and TRBJ2-1; D may be TRBD1 (5 bases). Looked up from germline, CDR1 is SGHTA and CDR2 is FQGNSA. The CDR3 is 15 residues long. V gave up 6 bases and J gave up 4 bases, with 16 bases separating them.

The V and J genes are TRBV15 and TRBJ2-1, with TRBD1 as a possible D gene (5 bases). The V gene's germline CDR1 is LNHNV and CDR2 YYDKDF (reference sequence). The CDR3 length is 14 residues. Trimming stripped 3 bases from V and 8 bases from J, with 14 bases between. CDR3 nucleotides: TGTGCCACCAGCAGCGCCCAGGGTAGGCATGAGCAGTTCTTC. Its protein is CATSSAQGRHEQFF.

This clone was counted a few times. The rearrangement links TRBV5-4 to TRBJ2-1; 12 nucleotides line up with TRBD2. Germline V gene data show CDR1 as SGHNT and CDR2 as YYREEE (reference sequence). This CDR3 spans 17 amino acids. J gave up 5 bases and V 4 bases, and 10 bases lay outside the gene matches. CDR3 nucleotide sequence: TGTGCCAGCAGCCCCGCGACTAGCGGGAGATTCCACAATGAGCAGTTCTTC. It specifies CASSPATSGRFHNEQFF.

The chain has TRBV7-9 and TRBJ2-2, with TRBD1 matching over 8 bases. The trim removed 5 bases at V and 13 bases at J, leaving 6 bases unmatched. There are 12 residues in the CDR3. Germline CDR1 SEHNR, CDR2 FQNEAQ (reference sequence). CDR3 nucleotides: TGTGCCAGCAGCCTGGACAGGGTAGGGCTGTTTTTT. It is translated as CASSLDRVGLFF. Full variable domain (outside the CDR3, taken from reference TRBV7-9 and TRBJ2-2): DTGVSQNPRHKITKRGQNVTFRCDPISEHNRLYWYRQTLGQGPEFLTYFQNEAQLEKSRLLSDRFSAERPKGSFSTLEIQRTEQGDSAMYLCASSLDRVGLFFGEGSRLTVL.

This clone was counted only a few times. J is TRBJ1-4 and V is TRBV27, with 8 nucleotides matching TRBD1. CDR1 is MNHEY, CDR2 SMNVEV, per germline (reference sequence). The V and J ends lost 6 bases and 3 bases, in that order; junction bases with no gene match: 3. The CDR3 is made up of 14 amino acids. The CDR3 sequence is CASSLQGANEKLFF. DNA of the CDR3: TGTGCCAGCAGCCTACAGGGGGCTAATGAAAAACTGTTTTTT.

This chain connects TRBV9 to TRBJ2-6, with 7 bases fitting TRBD2. The ends lost 4 bases at V and 2 bases at J; junction bases unmatched: 6. The CDR3 loop spans 16 amino acids. Germline assignment: CDR1 SGDLS and CDR2 YYNGEE. DNA for the CDR3: TGTGCCAGCAGCCCCCGGACTAGTCCTGGGGCCAACGTCCTGACTTTC. Its protein product is CASSPRTSPGANVLTF. Together with reference TRBV9 and TRBJ2-6, the CDR3 gives the full variable domain: DSGVTQTPKHLITATGQRVTLRCSPRSGDLSVYWYQQSLDQGLQFLIQYYNGEERAKGNILERFSAQQFPDLHSELNLSSLELGDSALYFCASSPRTSPGANVLTFGAGSRLTVL.

This chain uses TRBV5-6 with TRBJ2-7; possibly TRBD2 for D (5 bases). V shed 3 bases and J shed 2 bases, with 12 bases lying between them. Germline CDR1 SGHDT, CDR2 YYEEEE. CDR3 length: 14 residues. CDR3 sequence: CASSWEPNPYEQYF. The CDR3, as DNA: TGTGCCAGCAGCTGGGAGCCAAACCCCTACGAGCAGTACTTC.